This TCR beta chain originates from a study of PD-1 blockade in classical Hodgkin lymphoma. General study results and limits: When set against healthy donors, newly diagnosed patients were reported to show lower baseline TCR diversity. Only CD4+ TCR diversity, not CD8+, had risen significantly by C4D1.

Concerning this clone: The antigen is unknown.

The CDR3 length is 16 residues. Germline V CDR1 and CDR2: LGHNA, YSLEER. Trimming shortened V by 1 base and J by 2 bases, and 9 bases separated the two germline ends. Clones were sequenced by immunoSEQ multiplex PCR, and TCRdb holds only the in-frame ones, with some missing. The table shows around 13,000 clones, with 75% to 85% occurring only once. Brentuximab vedotin exposure varied among the patients, all of whom had relapsed after autologous stem cell transplantation. Complete response, partial response or progressive disease was each patient's best response. The origin of this receptor is a human donor with classical Hodgkin lymphoma. This specimen consisted of peripheral blood mononuclear cells (PBMCs), obtained before the second cycle of nivolumab. The V call is TRBV4-3, the J call TRBJ1-6; maybe TRBD1 (5 bases). For the CDR3, the DNA is TGCGCCAGCAGCCAAGGTCAGGGAACCTATAATTCACCCCTCCACTTT. It is translated as CASSQGQGTYNSPLHF.